This T cell receptor beta chain was identified during a study of T-cell memory formation after mild COVID-19 listed by TCRdb under 2021. Study-wide context: TCR sequence clusters from the two donors were largely donor specific. T-cell clones expanding and contracting after mild COVID-19 in a couple of donors were tracked by longitudinal TCRalpha and TCRbeta repertoire sequencing. Two young, previously healthy adult volunteers made up the cohort, one male and one female.

Data came from an Illumina NovaSeq 6000. TCRalpha and TCRbeta cDNA libraries were built by 5'RACE with constant-segment primers, adding sample barcodes and unique molecular identifiers. Trizol reagent was used to extract RNA from every sample. Library amplification was performed in two PCR steps, and a second sample barcode and Illumina TruSeq adapters were introduced in the second step. Sequencing of libraries was performed on an Illumina NovaSeq with 2 x 150 bp paired-end reads. In the paper's pipeline: The reads were demultiplexed and collapsed into UMI-guided consensus sequences using migec v1.2.7. Using mixcr v2.1.11, UMI consensuses were aligned to TRA and TRB V and J templates and then assembled into clonotypes. A clonotype was counted as expanded or contracted only when both edgeR and NoisET called the clonotype significant, with the noise models trained on biological replicates. For edgeR calls, the cutoffs were a false discovery rate-adjusted p below 0.01 and a log2 fold-change threshold of 1. As an exploratory analysis of dynamics, PCA with hierarchical clustering was applied to max-normalized trajectories of the 1000 most abundant clonotypes. Separately sequenced CD4+ and CD8+ repertoires were used to assign the CD4 or CD8 phenotype of responding clones. The raw public reads went through TCRdb reprocessing: fastp at Q25, MiXCR clone calling, in-frame beta chains kept. Rows merge per CDR3 protein into single entries with the most common DNA and genes. The V and J calls and clone size are TCRdb's, not the authors'. The sample yields hundreds of thousands of distinct CDR3 sequences; roughly 8.2% were counted once. The ten largest clonotypes hold roughly 22% of the sample.

Ficoll-Paque density gradient centrifugation was used to isolate PBMCs. The table lists this clonotype with a few counts. There is no known antigen for this receptor. No base-level quality is on record; no much larger clone is a single base apart. Sequences LGHNT (CDR1) and FRNRAP (CDR2) are obtained from the germline V gene. The CDR3 runs 10 amino acids, cysteine and phenylalanine included. Only the CDR3 region is kept as DNA, spanning 30 bases read in frame from base 1. The junction carries 3 bases between V and J, which are trimmed by 3 bases and 6 bases respectively. What the authors observed across the whole study: The study covered only two mild cases, and larger cohorts including severe cases with pre-infection samples were considered necessary. Some responding clones were detected in pre-infection memory, which suggested that pre-existing cross-reactive memory T cells had joined the SARS-CoV-2 response. Clones that contracted from day 15 to 85 showed balanced CD4/CD8 phenotypes, whereas a second wave of clones that expanded from day 15 to 37 leaned towards CD4+. Contracting CD4+ clones were found mainly in CM and EM memory subsets, while CD8+ clones were enriched in EMRA. SARS-CoV-2 specificity of the second-wave clones peaking on day 37 was not confirmed.

This TCR was sampled from a man aged 18-30 years who had mild COVID-19 (a few samples of this study predate the infection). The sample titles of this study are shuffled in the database, so cell type and time point are left out; the donor was told from shared clones. The chain was built from TRBV12-5 and TRBJ2-7; there is no confident call for the D gene. Sequences were obtained from PBMCs or a T cell subset sorted from them (not recorded which). The CDR3 reads CASGFPEQYF. The nucleotides are TGTGCTAGTGGTTTCCCCGAGCAGTACTTC.